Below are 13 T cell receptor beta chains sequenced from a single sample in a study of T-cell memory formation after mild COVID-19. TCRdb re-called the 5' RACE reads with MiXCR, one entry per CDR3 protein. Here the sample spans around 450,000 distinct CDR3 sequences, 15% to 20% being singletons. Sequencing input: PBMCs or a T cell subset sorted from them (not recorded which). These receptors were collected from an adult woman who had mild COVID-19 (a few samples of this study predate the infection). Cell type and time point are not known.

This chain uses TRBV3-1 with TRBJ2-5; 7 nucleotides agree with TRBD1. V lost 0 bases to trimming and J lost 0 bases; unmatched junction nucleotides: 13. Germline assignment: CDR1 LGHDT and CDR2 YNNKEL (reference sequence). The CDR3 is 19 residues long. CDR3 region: CASSQDRYRDSWYQETQYF. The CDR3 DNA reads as TGTGCCAGCAGCCAAGATCGGTACCGGGACAGCTGGTACCAAGAGACCCAGTACTTC.

The CDR3: CASSGTGVSGYTF. CDR3 DNA: TGTGCCAGCAGTGGGACAGGGGTATCCGGCTACACCTTC. The rearrangement uses TRBV27 and TRBJ1-2, with 10 bases lining up with TRBD1. Per germline, CDR1 MNHEY and CDR2 SMNVEV (reference sequence). V trimming: 5 bases; J trimming: 8 bases; junction bases outside the gene matches: 5. The CDR3 runs to 13 residues.

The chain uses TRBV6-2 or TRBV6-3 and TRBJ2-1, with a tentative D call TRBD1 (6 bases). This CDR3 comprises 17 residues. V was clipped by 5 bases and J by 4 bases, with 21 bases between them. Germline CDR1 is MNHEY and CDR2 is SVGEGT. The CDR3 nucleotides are TGTGCCAGCAGTCACCTTGGACAGTTTTTCCTTTACAATGAGCAGTTCTTC. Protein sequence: CASSHLGQFFLYNEQFF.

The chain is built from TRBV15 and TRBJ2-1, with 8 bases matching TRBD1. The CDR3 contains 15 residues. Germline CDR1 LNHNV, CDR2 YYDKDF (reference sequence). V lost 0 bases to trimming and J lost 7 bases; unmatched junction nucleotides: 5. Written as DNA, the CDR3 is TGTGCCACCAGCAGAGATGGACAGGGCGGGAATGAGCAGTTCTTC. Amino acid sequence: CATSRDGQGGNEQFF.

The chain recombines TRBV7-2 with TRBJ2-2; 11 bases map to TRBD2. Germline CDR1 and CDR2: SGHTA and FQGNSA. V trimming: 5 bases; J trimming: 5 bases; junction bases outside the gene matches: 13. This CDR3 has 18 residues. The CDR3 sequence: CASSPLGASGRRTGELFF. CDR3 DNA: TGTGCCAGCAGCCCCTTGGGGGCTAGCGGGAGGAGAACCGGGGAGCTGTTTTTT.

In nucleotides, the CDR3 is TGTGCCAGCAGTGTGGACCGGCATAATGAGCAGTTCTTC. Its protein is CASSVDRHNEQFF. The rearrangement joins TRBV2 to TRBJ2-1; no definite D call. V was pared by 4 bases and J by 7 bases, with 11 bases between. Germline V gene lookup returns CDR1 SNHLY and CDR2 FYNNEI. The CDR3 runs 13 residues.

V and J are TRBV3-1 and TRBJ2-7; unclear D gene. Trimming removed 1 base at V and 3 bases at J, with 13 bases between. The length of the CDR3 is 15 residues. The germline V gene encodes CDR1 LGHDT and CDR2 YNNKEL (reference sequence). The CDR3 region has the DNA TGTGCCAGCAGCCAAGGATCAGGCTTCCTCTACGAGCAGTACTTC. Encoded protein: CASSQGSGFLYEQYF.

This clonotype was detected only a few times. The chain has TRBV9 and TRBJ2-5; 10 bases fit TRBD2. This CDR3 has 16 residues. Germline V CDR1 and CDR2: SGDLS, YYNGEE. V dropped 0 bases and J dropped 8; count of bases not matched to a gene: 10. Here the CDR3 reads CASSVADSGGLTTQYF. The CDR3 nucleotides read TGTGCCAGCAGCGTAGCCGATAGCGGGGGGTTAACTACCCAGTACTTC. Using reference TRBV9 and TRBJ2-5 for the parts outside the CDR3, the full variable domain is DSGVTQTPKHLITATGQRVTLRCSPRSGDLSVYWYQQSLDQGLQFLIQYYNGEERAKGNILERFSAQQFPDLHSELNLSSLELGDSALYFCASSVADSGGLTTQYFGPGTRLLVL.

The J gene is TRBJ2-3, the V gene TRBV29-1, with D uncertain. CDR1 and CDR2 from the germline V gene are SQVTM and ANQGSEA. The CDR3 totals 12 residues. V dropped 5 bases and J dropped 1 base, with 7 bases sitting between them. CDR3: CSVSWRTDTQYF. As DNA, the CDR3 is TGCAGCGTTTCTTGGCGCACAGATACGCAGTATTTT.

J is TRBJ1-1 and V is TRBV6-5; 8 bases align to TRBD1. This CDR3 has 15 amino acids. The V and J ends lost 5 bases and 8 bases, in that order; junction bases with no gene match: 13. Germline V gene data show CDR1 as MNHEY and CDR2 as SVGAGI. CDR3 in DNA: TGTGCCAGCAGTCGATCAGGACAGGGCACTTACGAAGCTTTCTTT. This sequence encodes CASSRSGQGTYEAFF.

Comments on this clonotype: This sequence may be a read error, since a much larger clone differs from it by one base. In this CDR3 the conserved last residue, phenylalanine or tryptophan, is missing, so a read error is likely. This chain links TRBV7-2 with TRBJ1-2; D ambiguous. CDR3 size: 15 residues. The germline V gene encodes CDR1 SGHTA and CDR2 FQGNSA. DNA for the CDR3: TGTGCCAGCAGCGTAGCCCCGGGTCCTAACTATGGCTACACCTTA. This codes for CASSVAPGPNYGYTL.

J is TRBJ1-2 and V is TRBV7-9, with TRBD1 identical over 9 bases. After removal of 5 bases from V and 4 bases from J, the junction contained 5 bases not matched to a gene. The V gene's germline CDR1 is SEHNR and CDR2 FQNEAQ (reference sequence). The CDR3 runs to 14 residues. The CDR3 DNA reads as TGTGCCAGCAGCCCGACGACAGGGGGCTATGGCTACACCTTC. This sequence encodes CASSPTTGGYGYTF.

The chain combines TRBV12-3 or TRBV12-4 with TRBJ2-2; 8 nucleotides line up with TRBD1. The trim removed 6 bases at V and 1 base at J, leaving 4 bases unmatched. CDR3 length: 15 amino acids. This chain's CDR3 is CASRTGTGNTGELFF. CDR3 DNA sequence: TGTGCCAGCAGAACCGGGACAGGGAACACCGGGGAGCTGTTTTTT.